A single sample gave rise to the 8 T cell receptor beta chains below, sequenced in a study of PD-1 blockade in classical Hodgkin lymphoma. Repertoires were generated with immunoSEQ multiplex PCR, while TCRdb's copy carries only in-frame clones and drops some. The data contain about 62,000 clones, 88% of them seen just once; the ten biggest clones take up under 15%. No patient escaped relapse after autologous stem cell transplantation, and brentuximab vedotin exposure varied. The material was peripheral blood mononuclear cells (PBMCs), obtained at baseline. The receptors originated from a human donor with classical Hodgkin lymphoma.

On this clone: Other DNA sequences in this sample translate to the same CDR3. This rearrangement joins TRBV30 to TRBJ1-1; D remains ambiguous. Trimming left V 4 bases short and J 0 bases short, with 6 bases between. The CDR3 is 12 amino acids. The germline CDR1 and CDR2 sequences are GTSNPN and SVGIG (reference sequence). The CDR3 DNA sequence: TGTGCCTGGACGGATTTGAACACTGAAGCTTTCTTT. It encodes CAWTDLNTEAFF. Variable domain in full (rest from reference TRBV30 and TRBJ1-1): SQTIHQWPATLVQPVGSPLSLECTVEGTSNPNLYWYRQAAGRGLQLLFYSVGIGQISSEVPQNLSASRPQDRQFILSSKKLLLSDSGFYLCAWTDLNTEAFFGQGTRLTVV.

J is TRBJ2-2 and V is TRBV7-2; 8 positions agree with TRBD2. Germline-derived CDR1 and CDR2 are SGHTA and FQGNSA. J was trimmed by 0 bases and V by 5 bases; bases with no gene match: 11. The CDR3 extends over 18 amino acids. The CDR3 loop reads CASSGTGGGFANTGELFF. CDR3 in DNA: TGTGCCAGCAGCGGGACCGGCGGGGGGTTCGCGAACACCGGGGAGCTGTTTTTT.

CDR3: CASSETSGGAVNIQYF. In nucleotides, the CDR3 is TGTGCCAGCAGCGAAACTAGCGGGGGGGCCGTGAACATTCAGTACTTC. The chain has TRBV7-6 and TRBJ2-4; 13 bases line up with TRBD2. J lost 7 bases, V lost 5 bases, and 8 bases had no gene match. The CDR3 has 16 residues. Germline CDR1 and CDR2: SGHVS and FNYEAQ. Looking up the rest from reference TRBV7-6 and TRBJ2-4 gives the full variable domain: GAGVSQSPRYKVTKRGQDVALRCDPISGHVSLYWYRQALGQGPEFLTYFNYEAQQDKSGLPNDRFSAERPEGSISTLTIQRTEQRDSAMYRCASSETSGGAVNIQYFGAGTRLSVL.

Comments on this clone: Distinct nucleotide sequences in the sample also encode this CDR3. This sequence joins TRBV6-5 and TRBJ1-2; D unresolved. CDR1 is MNHEY and CDR2 is SVGAGI in the germline V gene. V was clipped by 6 bases and J by 4 bases, with 9 bases between them. The length of the CDR3 is 12 residues. CDR3 nucleotide sequence: TGTGCCAGCAGCAGGACGGGCTATGGCTACACCTTC. It is translated as CASSRTGYGYTF.

The rearrangement uses TRBV4-2 and TRBJ1-1; D is perhaps TRBD1 (6 bases). The CDR3 contains 15 residues. The germline V gene has CDR1 LGHNA and CDR2 YNFKEQ. V was clipped by 3 bases and J by 1 base, with 12 bases between them. This CDR3 reads CASSHHTGPNTEAFF. Written as DNA, the CDR3 is TGTGCCAGCAGCCACCACACAGGGCCGAACACTGAAGCTTTCTTT.

This chain uses TRBV11-2 with TRBJ1-5; a possible D gene is TRBD1 (6 bases). CDR3 length: 17 amino acids. V shed 0 bases and J shed 4 bases, with 16 bases lying between them. CDR1 and CDR2 from the germline V gene are SGHAT and FQNNGV. The CDR3 nucleotides are TGTGCCAGCAGCTTAGATCCGGACAGAATGGGGAATCAGCCCCAGCATTTT. It translates to CASSLDPDRMGNQPQHF.

This chain uses TRBV5-1 with TRBJ2-5; the match to TRBD1 covers 7 bases. The CDR3 loop spans 14 amino acids. Germline lookup yields CDR1 SGHRS and CDR2 YFSETQ. Trimming took 3 bases from V and 4 from J; bases not matched to a gene: 6. CDR3 sequence reads: CASSYRDRGETQYF. The CDR3, as DNA: TGCGCCAGCAGCTACCGGGACAGAGGAGAGACCCAGTACTTC. The full variable domain, in which reference TRBV5-1 and TRBJ2-5 provide the parts outside the CDR3, is KAGVTQTPRYLIKTRGQQVTLSCSPISGHRSVSWYQQTPGQGLQFLFEYFSETQRNKGNFPGRFSGRQFSNSRSEMNVSTLELGDSALYLCASSYRDRGETQYFGPGTRLLVL.

This chain connects TRBV4-1 to TRBJ1-2; D not certain. The CDR3 loop spans 16 amino acids. CDR1 and CDR2 from the germline V gene are MGHRA and YSYEKL. The ends were cut back, 0 bases at V and 0 bases at J, with 11 bases in the middle. The CDR3 DNA reads as TGCGCCAGCAGCCAAGATAGTGTTATTACTAACTATGGCTACACCTTC. Translated, it gives CASSQDSVITNYGYTF.